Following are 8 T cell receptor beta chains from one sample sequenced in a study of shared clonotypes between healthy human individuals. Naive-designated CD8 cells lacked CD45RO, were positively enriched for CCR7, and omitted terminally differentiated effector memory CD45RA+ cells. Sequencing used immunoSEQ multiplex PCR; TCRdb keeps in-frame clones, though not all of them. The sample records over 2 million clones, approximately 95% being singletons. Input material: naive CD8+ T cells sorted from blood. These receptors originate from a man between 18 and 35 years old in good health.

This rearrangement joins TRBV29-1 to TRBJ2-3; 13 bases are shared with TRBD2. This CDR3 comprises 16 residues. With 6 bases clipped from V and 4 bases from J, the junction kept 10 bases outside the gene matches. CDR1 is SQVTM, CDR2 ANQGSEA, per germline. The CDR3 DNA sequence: TGCAGCGTGCAGGAACTAGCGGGAGGGCCGTCAGATACGCAGTATTTT. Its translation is CSVQELAGGPSDTQYF.

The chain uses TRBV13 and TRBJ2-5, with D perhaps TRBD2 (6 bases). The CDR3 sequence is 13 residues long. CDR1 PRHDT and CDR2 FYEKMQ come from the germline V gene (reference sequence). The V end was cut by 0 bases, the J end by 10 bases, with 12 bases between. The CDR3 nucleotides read TGTGCCAGCAGCTTAGGCTCATTGGGGGGCCAGTACTTC. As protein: CASSLGSLGGQYF.

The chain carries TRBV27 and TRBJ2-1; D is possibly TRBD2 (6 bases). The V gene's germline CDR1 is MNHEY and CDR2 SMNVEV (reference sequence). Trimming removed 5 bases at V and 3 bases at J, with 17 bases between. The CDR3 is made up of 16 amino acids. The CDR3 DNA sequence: TGTGCCAGCAGTCCACTCGGTGGCGGGATCTACAATGAGCAGTTCTTC. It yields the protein CASSPLGGGIYNEQFF.

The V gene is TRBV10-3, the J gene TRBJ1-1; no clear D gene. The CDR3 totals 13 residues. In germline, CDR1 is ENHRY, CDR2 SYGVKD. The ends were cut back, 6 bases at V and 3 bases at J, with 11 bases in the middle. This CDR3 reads CAIRAYQDTEAFF. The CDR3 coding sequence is TGTGCCATCAGGGCTTACCAGGACACTGAAGCTTTCTTT.

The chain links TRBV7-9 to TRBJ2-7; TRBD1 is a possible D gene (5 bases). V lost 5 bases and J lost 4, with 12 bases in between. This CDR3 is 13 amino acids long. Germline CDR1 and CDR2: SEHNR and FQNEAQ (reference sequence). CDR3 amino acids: CASSPQTEYEQYF. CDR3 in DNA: TGTGCCAGCAGCCCCCAGACAGAGTACGAGCAGTACTTC.

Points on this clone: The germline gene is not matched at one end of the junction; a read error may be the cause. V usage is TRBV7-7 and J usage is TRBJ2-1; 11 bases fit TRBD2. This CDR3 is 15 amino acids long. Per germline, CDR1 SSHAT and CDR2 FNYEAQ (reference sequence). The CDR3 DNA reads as TGTGCTAGCAGCTTAGGGACTAGCGGCATCAATGAGCAGTTCTTC. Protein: CASSLGTSGINEQFF.

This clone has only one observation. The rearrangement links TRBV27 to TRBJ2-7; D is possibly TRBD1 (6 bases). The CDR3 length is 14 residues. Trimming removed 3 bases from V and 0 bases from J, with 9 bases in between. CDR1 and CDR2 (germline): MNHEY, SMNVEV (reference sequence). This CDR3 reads CASSFQGTSYEQYF. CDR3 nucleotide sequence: TGTGCCAGCAGTTTCCAGGGGACCTCCTACGAGCAGTACTTC.

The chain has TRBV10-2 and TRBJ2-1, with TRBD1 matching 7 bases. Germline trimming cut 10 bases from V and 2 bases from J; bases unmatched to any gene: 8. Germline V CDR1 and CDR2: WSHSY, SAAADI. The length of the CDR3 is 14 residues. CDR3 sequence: CATQQGWTYNEQFF. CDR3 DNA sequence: TGCGCCACCCAACAGGGGTGGACCTACAATGAGCAGTTCTTC.